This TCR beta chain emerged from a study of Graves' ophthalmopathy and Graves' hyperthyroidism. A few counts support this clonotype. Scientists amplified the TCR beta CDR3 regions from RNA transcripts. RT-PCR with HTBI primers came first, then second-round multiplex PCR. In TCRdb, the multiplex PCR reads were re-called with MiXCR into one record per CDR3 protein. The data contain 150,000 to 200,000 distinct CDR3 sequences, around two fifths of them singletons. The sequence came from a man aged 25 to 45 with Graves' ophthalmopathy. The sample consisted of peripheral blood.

This CDR3 reads CSASPTGGNSPLHF. The CDR3 DNA sequence: TGCAGTGCTAGTCCGACAGGGGGGAATTCACCCCTCCACTTT. The chain employs TRBV20-1 and TRBJ1-6, with 9 bases that match TRBD1. Germline CDR1 and CDR2: DFQATT and SNEGSKA (reference sequence). The CDR3 loop spans 14 amino acids. With 3 bases clipped from V and 7 bases from J, the junction kept 4 bases outside the gene matches.